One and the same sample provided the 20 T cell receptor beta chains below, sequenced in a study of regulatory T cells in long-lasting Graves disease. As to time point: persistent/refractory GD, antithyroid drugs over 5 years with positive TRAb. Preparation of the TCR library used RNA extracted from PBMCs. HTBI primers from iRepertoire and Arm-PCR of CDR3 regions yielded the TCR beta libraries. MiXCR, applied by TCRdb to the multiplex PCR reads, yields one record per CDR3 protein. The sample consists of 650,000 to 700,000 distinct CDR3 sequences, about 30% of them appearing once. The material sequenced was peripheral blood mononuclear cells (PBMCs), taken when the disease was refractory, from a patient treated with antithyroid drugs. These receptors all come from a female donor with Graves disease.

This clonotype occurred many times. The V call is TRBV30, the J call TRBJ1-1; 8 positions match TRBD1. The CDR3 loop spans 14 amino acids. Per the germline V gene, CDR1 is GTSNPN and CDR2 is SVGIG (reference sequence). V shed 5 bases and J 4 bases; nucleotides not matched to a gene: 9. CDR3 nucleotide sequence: TGTGCCTGGTTCCCGGACAGGGAGTTCACTGAAGCTTTCTTT. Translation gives CAWFPDREFTEAFF.

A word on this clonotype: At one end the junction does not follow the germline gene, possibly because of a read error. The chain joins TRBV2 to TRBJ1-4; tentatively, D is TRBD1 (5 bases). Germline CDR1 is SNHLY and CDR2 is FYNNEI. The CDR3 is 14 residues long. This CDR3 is CASSEAGTNVKLLF. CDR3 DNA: TGTGCCAGCAGTGAAGCTGGGACTAATGTAAAACTGCTTTTT.

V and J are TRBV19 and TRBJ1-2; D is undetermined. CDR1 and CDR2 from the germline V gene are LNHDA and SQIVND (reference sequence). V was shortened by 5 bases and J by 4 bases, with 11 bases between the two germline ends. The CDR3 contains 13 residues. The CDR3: CASSPDMPYGYTF. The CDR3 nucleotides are TGTGCCAGTAGTCCAGACATGCCCTATGGCTACACCTTC.

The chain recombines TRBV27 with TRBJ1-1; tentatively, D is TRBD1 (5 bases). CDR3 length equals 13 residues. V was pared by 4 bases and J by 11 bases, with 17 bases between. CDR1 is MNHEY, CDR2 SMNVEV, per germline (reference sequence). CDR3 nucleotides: TGTGCCAGCAGTTACGGGGACCGCTATGGGGCTTTCTTT. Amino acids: CASSYGDRYGAFF.

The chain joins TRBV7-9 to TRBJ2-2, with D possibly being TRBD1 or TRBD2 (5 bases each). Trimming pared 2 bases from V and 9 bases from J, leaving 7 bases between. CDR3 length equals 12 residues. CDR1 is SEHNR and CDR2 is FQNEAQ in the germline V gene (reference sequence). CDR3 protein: CASSLRGRELFF. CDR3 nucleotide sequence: TGTGCCAGCAGCTTAAGGGGACGGGAGCTGTTTTTT.

CDR3 sequence (DNA): TGTGCCAGCAGCTTAAATCTGGACGAGCAGTACTTC. This codes for CASSLNLDEQYF. The chain has TRBV28 and TRBJ2-7; the D is unclear. There are 12 residues in the CDR3. V lost 6 bases and J lost 5, with 11 bases in between. CDR1 and CDR2 from the germline V gene are MDHEN and SYDVKM.

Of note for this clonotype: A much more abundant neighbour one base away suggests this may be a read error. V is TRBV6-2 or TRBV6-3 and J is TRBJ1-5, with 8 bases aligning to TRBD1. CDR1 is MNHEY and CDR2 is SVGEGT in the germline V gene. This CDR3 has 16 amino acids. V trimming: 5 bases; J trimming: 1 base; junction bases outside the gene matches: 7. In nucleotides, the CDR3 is TGTGCCAGCAGTCACGCTGGGACAGGCAGCAATCAGCCCCAGCATTTT. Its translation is CASSHAGTGSNQPQHF.

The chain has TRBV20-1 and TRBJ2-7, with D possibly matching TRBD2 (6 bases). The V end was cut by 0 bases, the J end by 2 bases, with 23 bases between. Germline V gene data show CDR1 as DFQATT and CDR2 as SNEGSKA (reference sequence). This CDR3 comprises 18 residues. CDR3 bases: TGCAGTGCTAGAGAAAATGTAGCGATAGCGGCCCAACCCTACGAGCAGTACTTC. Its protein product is CSARENVAIAAQPYEQYF.

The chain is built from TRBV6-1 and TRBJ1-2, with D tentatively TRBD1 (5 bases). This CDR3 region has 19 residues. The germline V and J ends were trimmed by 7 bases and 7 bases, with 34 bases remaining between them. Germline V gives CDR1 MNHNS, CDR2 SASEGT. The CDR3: CASKRRRDSLRRAGTGYTF. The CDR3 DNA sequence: TGTGCCAGCAAGCGACGCCGAGATTCGCTCCGGCGGGCTGGGACTGGCTACACCTTC.

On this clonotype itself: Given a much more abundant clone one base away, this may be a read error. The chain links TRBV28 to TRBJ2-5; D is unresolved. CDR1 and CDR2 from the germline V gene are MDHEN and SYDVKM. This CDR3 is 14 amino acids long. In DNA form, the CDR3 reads TGTGCCAGCAGTAAAAGCGTTCTCCAAGGGACCCAGTACTTC. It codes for CASSKSVLQGTQYF.

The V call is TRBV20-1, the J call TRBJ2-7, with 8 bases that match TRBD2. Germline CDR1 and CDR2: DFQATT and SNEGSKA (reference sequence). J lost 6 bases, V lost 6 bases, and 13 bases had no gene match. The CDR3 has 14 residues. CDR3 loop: CSAWESGRGSEQYF. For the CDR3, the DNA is TGCAGTGCCTGGGAGAGCGGGAGAGGGAGCGAGCAGTACTTC.

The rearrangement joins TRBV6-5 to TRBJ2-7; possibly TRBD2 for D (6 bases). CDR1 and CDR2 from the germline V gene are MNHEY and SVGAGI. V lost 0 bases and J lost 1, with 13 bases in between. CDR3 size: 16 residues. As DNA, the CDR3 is TGTGCCAGCAGTTACTCGATTTCTAGCGTATCCTACGAGCAGTACTTC. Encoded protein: CASSYSISSVSYEQYF.

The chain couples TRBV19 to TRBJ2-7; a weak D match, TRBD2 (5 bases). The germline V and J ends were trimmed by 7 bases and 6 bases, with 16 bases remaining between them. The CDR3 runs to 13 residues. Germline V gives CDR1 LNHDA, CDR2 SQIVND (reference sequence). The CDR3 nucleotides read TGTGCCAGTACCGAGGGAGTTGTGGGCGAGCAGTACTTC. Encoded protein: CASTEGVVGEQYF.

CDR3 residues: CASSIGIWGNSPLHF. CDR3 nucleotide sequence: TGTGCCAGTAGTATCGGGATTTGGGGGAATTCACCCCTCCACTTT. The chain carries TRBV19 and TRBJ1-6; maybe TRBD1 (5 bases). Germline lookup yields CDR1 LNHDA and CDR2 SQIVND (reference sequence). The V end lost 3 bases, the J end lost 7 bases, and 13 bases lay between the germline ends. The CDR3 has 15 residues.

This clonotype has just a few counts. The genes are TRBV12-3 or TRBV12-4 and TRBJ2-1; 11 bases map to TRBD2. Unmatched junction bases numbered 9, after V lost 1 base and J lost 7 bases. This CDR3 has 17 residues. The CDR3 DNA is TGTGCCAGCAGTTTAGACCTCCTAGCGGGAGGTTGGAATGAGCAGTTCTTC. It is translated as CASSLDLLAGGWNEQFF.

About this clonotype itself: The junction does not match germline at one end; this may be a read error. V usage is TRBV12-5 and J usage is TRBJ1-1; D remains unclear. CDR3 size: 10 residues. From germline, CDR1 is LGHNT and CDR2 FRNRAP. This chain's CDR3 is CASGGTEASF. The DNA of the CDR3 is TGTGCTAGTGGCGGAACTGAAGCTTCCTTT.

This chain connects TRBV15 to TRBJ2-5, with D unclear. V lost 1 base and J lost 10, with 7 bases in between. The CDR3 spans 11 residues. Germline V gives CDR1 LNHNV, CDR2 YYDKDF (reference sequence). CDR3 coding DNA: TGTGCCACCAGCAGAGCTGAGTACCAGTACTTC. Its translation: CATSRAEYQYF.

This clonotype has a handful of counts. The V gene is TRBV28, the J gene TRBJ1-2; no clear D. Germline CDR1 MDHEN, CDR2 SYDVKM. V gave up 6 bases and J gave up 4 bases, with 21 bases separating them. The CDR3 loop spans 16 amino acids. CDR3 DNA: TGTGCCAGCAGCCCGTTTTCCCCTAACTTGGGCTATGGCTACACCTTC. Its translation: CASSPFSPNLGYGYTF.

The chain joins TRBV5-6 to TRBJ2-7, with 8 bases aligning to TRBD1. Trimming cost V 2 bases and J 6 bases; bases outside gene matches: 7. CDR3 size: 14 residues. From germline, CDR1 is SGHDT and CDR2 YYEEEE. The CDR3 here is CASSFDRGWVEQYF. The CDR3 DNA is TGTGCCAGCAGCTTTGACAGGGGATGGGTCGAGCAGTACTTC.

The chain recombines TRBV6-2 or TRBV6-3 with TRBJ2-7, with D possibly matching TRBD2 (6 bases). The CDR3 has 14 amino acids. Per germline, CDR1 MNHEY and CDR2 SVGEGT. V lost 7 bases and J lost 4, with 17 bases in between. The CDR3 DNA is TGTGCCAGCACCTCGACTAGAAGGATTTACGAGCAGTACTTC. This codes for CASTSTRRIYEQYF.